This T cell receptor beta chain was sequenced during a study of human T cells and chemical hapten exposure. Whole-study context: It was small differences in pooled library volume that mainly caused per-sample TCR yields to vary. General observations from the study: TCRs above 1 in 1000 frequency stayed constant with DPC sensitization.

Germline-derived CDR1 and CDR2 are LGHNA and YNFKEQ. Unmatched junction bases numbered 4, after V lost 4 bases and J lost 6 bases. The CDR3 has 16 amino acids. This clonotype was seen ten or more times. Its antigen is unidentified. During construction of the library, unique molecular identifiers were attached to individual cDNA molecules for quantitative, reproducible TCR counting. Per the study methods: Sample TCR totals centred on a median of around 95,000, ranging roughly 20,000 to 700,000. TCRdb itself ran the 5' RACE reads through MiXCR, one entry per CDR3 protein. The V and J calls come from TCRdb's annotation, not from the publication. Among 110,000 to 150,000 distinct CDR3 sequences listed, approximately 4% were seen once. Unseparated into fractions, whole blood served as the source from which total RNA was extracted.

The receptor was derived from a female donor in good health. V and J are TRBV4-2 and TRBJ2-2, with TRBD2 matching 14 bases. The CDR3 reads CASSPRTSGGSGELFF. CDR3 in DNA: TGTGCCAGCAGCCCCCGGACTAGCGGGGGGTCCGGGGAGCTGTTTTTT.